The 12 T cell receptor beta chains below were found in one sample sequenced in a study of OX40 agonist ivuxolimab in advanced cancers. Clones were read by immunoSEQ multiplex PCR, and TCRdb kept only the in-frame ones, dropping some. This sample yields about 28,000 clones, of which roughly 87% are seen a single time; around 50% belongs to the top ten. The sequencing used CD4+ or CD8+ T cells sorted from blood, collected in a trial of the OX40 agonist ivuxolimab. The receptors stem from an adult with an advanced solid tumor such as melanoma, head and neck, liver or kidney cancer.

In the case of this clone: Germline is not matched at one junction end, which may reflect a read error. V is TRBV5-3 and J is TRBJ1-6; tentatively, D is TRBD1 (5 bases). TRBV5-3 is reported as an ORF; its role is uncertain. The CDR3 extends over 14 amino acids. CDR3 in DNA: TGTGCCAGCAGCTTAGCGCGGGACAATTCACCCCTCCACTTT. Translating gives CASSLARDNSPLHF.

The chain couples TRBV5-1 to TRBJ2-7, with 9 positions matching TRBD1. V lost 3 bases to trimming and J lost 4 bases; unmatched junction nucleotides: 2. Germline V gene data show CDR1 as SGHRS and CDR2 as YFSETQ. The CDR3 runs to 13 residues. The CDR3 DNA is TGCGCCAGCAGCTGGGACAGGGTTTACGAGCAGTACTTC. It codes for CASSWDRVYEQYF.

The chain couples TRBV5-4 to TRBJ1-2, with TRBD1 as a possible D gene (5 bases). The CDR3 totals 11 residues. Trimming shortened V by 4 bases and J by 8 bases, and 9 bases separated the two germline ends. Germline V gene data show CDR1 as SGHNT and CDR2 as YYREEE (reference sequence). CDR3: CASSVGGGYTF. In nucleotides, the CDR3 is TGTGCCAGCAGCGTCGGGGGGGGCTACACCTTC.

This chain connects TRBV9 to TRBJ1-2; 9 bases are shared with TRBD1. Germline V gene lookup returns CDR1 SGDLS and CDR2 YYNGEE. V gave up 5 bases and J gave up 5 bases; unmatched junction bases: 7. The length of the CDR3 is 14 residues. CDR3 amino acids: CASRARGTGYGYTF. CDR3 DNA: TGTGCCAGCAGAGCAAGAGGGACAGGGTATGGCTACACCTTC.

V usage is TRBV29-1 and J usage is TRBJ2-1, with D possibly TRBD1 on 8 matching bases. This CDR3 is built from 11 residues. The ends were cut back, 6 bases at V and 12 bases at J, with 15 bases in the middle. Germline V CDR1 and CDR2: SQVTM, ANQGSEA. The CDR3 nucleotides read TGCAGCGTCGGGGGGACAGGAACGCAGTTCTTC. Protein: CSVGGTGTQFF.

The chain couples TRBV5-6 to TRBJ1-1; D is uncertain. The germline CDR1 and CDR2 sequences are SGHDT and YYEEEE. The V gene lost 0 bases and the J gene lost 0 bases, with 6 bases spanning the gap. The CDR3 has 14 residues. The CDR3 region has the DNA TGTGCCAGCAGCTTGGGTCCAATGAACACTGAAGCTTTCTTT. This codes for CASSLGPMNTEAFF.

This chain joins TRBV27 and TRBJ1-3, with D tentatively TRBD1 (5 bases). The V gene lost 9 bases and the J gene lost 1 base, with 28 bases spanning the gap. The CDR3 is 19 amino acids. Germline V gene sequence: CDR1 MNHEY, CDR2 SMNVEV (reference sequence). The CDR3 nucleotides are TGTGCCAGTGGTCCGGGGCAGGGTCGTGGGAGTTTTTCTGGAAACACCATATATTTT. Residues: CASGPGQGRGSFSGNTIYF.

The gene calls are TRBV9 and TRBJ2-1; 8 bases match TRBD2. The CDR3 is made up of 15 amino acids. Trimming cost V 3 bases and J 4 bases; bases outside gene matches: 6. The germline V gene has CDR1 SGDLS and CDR2 YYNGEE. Here the CDR3 reads CASSEAGGLYNEQFF. Here the CDR3 DNA reads TGTGCCAGCAGCGAGGCGGGGGGCTTATACAATGAGCAGTTCTTC.

The V and J genes are TRBV4-2 and TRBJ2-5; D ambiguous. This CDR3 contains 15 residues. V was pared by 0 bases and J by 4 bases, with 12 bases between. Germline CDR1 reads LGHNA; CDR2 reads YNFKEQ. CDR3 in DNA: TGTGCCAGCAGCCAAGAGGGCCGGGCAGGAGAGACCCAGTACTTC. Amino acid sequence: CASSQEGRAGETQYF.

Remarks on this clone: Given the absence of the conserved phenylalanine or tryptophan at the CDR3 end, a read error is likely. It is unclear where the CDR3 begins or ends on the DNA, so no DNA is shown, and the CDR3 is as TCRdb lists it. V is TRBV28 and J is TRBJ2-7; no DNA check was done on the table's D call, TRBD2. Both ends counted, the CDR3 spans 9 residues. Germline CDR1 reads MDHEN; CDR2 reads SYDVKM. The CDR3 here is CASRTGEGS.

Details on this clone: A junction boundary mismatches the germline segment, possibly from a read error. The chain carries TRBV27 and TRBJ2-2; 7 positions match TRBD1. This CDR3 is 17 amino acids long. The germline CDR1 and CDR2 sequences are MNHEY and SMNVEV (reference sequence). The CDR3 region has the DNA TGTGCCAGCACCACACTCCCGGGACAGATGAACGCCGGGGAGCTGTTTTTT. Encoded protein: CASTTLPGQMNAGELFF.

The J gene is TRBJ1-3, the V gene TRBV7-8; D remains unclear. The CDR3 spans 15 residues. The ends were cut back, 5 bases at V and 1 base at J, with 12 bases in the middle. The germline gives CDR1 SGHVS, CDR2 FQNEAQ. CDR3 sequence: CASSTRTRSGNTIYF. For the CDR3, the DNA is TGTGCCAGCAGCACTCGGACGAGGTCTGGAAACACCATATATTTT.